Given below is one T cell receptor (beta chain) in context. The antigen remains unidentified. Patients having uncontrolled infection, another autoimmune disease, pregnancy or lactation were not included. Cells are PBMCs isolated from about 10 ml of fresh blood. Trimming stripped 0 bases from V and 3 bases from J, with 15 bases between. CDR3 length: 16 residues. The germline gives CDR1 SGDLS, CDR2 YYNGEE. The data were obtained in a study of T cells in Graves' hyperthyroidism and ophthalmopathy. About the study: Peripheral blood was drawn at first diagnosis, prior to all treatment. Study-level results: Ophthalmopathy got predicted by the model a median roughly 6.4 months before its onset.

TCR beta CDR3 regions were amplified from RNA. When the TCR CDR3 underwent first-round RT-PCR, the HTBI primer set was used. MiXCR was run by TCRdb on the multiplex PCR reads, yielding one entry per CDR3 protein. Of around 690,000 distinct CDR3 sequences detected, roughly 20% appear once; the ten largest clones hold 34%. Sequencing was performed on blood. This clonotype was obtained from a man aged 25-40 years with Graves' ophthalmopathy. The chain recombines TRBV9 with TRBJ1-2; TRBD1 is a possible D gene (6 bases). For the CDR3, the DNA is TGTGCCAGCAGCGTAGCCAAACAGGGAAACGACTATGGCTACACCTTC. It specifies CASSVAKQGNDYGYTF. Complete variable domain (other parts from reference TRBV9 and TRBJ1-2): DSGVTQTPKHLITATGQRVTLRCSPRSGDLSVYWYQQSLDQGLQFLIQYYNGEERAKGNILERFSAQQFPDLHSELNLSSLELGDSALYFCASSVAKQGNDYGYTFGSGTRLTVV.